This T cell receptor (beta chain) was documented in a study of vaccination effects on CD4 cells after COVID-19. Expansion of antigen-specific CD4+ T cells with viral peptide pools was carried out by the ViraFEST assay before sequencing. Culture lasted roughly 9 days before CD4+ T cell isolation. It was between March and December 2020 that the person had a SARS-CoV-2 infection confirmed by PCR. Whole-study results and caveats: Marked contraction was observed in infection-induced and vaccine-induced clones late after vaccination.

Method: immunoSEQ multiplex PCR; TCRdb's copy keeps in-frame clones and lacks some. The repertoire holds tens of thousands of clones, with around 70% as singletons. Turning to this clone: No antigen is known for it.

Sequences were derived from CD4+ T cells from PBMCs cultured with HCoV-NL63 spike peptides, sampled before COVID-19 vaccination. The source is a human donor who had a prior SARS-CoV-2 infection.

CDR3 in amino acids: CASSVEGGGLSTDTQYF. CDR3 coding DNA: TGTGCCAGCAGCGTAGAGGGAGGGGGACTGAGCACAGATACGCAGTATTTT. This chain joins TRBV9 and TRBJ2-3, with D possibly matching TRBD2 (7 bases). V dropped 0 bases and J dropped 0 bases, with 14 bases sitting between them. The CDR3 has 17 residues. Germline CDR1 SGDLS, CDR2 YYNGEE.